The subject of this entry is one TCR beta chain. Original processing methods: For nucleated cells, counts were estimated from reference gene primer amplification. Profiled with immunoSEQ multiplex PCR; TCRdb holds only in-frame clones, not every one. V, J and clone size derive from that table, while D and trimming were established from the DNA sequence. The table shows 140,000 to 150,000 clones, with around 81% occurring only once. This entry comes from a study of blood T cell repertoires in COVID-19. Study in general: Sources were T cells, B-cell-depleted T cells, or PBMCs; the material itself was cDNA or gDNA.

V lost 6 bases to trimming and J lost 1 base; unmatched junction nucleotides: 2. Per germline, CDR1 SNHLY and CDR2 FYNNEI. The CDR3 loop spans 14 amino acids. This receptor was taken from a human donor in a cohort sampled during active COVID-19. The specimen sequenced was peripheral blood. The chain employs TRBV2 and TRBJ1-1, with 10 bases that match TRBD1. CDR3 sequence reads: CASRGQGTNTEAFF. The CDR3 nucleotides read TGTGCCAGCAGGGGACAGGGGACGAACACTGAAGCTTTCTTT.